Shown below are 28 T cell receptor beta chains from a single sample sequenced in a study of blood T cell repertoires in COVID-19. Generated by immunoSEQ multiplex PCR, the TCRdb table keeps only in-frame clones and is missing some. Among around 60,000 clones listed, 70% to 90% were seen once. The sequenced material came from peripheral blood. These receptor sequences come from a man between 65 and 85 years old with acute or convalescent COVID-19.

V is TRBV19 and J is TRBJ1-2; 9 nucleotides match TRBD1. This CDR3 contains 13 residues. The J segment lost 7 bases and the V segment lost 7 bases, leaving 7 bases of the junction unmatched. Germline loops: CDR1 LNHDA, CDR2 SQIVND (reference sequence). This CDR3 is CASKDRGRSGYTF. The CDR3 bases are TGTGCCAGTAAGGACAGGGGCAGAAGTGGCTACACCTTC. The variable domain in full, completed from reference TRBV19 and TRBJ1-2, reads DGGITQSPKYLFRKEGQNVTLSCEQNLNHDAMYWYRQDPGQGLRLIYYSQIVNDFQKGDIAEGYSVSREKKESFPLTVTSAQKNPTAFYLCASKDRGRSGYTFGSGTRLTVV.

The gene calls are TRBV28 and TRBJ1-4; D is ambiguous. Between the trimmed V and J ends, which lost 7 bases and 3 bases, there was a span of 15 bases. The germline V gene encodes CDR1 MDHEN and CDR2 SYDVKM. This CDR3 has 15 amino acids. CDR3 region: CASISSGSANEKLFF. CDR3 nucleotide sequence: TGTGCCAGCATCTCATCGGGGTCCGCTAATGAAAAACTGTTTTTT.

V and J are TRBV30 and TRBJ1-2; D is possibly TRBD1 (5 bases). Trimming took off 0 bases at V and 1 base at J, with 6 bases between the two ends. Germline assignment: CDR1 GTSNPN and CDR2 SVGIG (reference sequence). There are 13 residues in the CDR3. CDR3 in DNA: TGTGCCTGGAGTGTACAGGTTAACTATGGCTACACCTTC. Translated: CAWSVQVNYGYTF.

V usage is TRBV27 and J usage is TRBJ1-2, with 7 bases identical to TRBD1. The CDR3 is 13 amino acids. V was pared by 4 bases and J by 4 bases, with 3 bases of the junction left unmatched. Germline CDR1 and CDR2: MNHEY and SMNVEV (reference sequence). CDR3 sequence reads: CASSSGQPYGYTF. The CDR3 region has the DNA TGTGCCAGCAGTTCGGGACAGCCCTATGGCTACACCTTC.

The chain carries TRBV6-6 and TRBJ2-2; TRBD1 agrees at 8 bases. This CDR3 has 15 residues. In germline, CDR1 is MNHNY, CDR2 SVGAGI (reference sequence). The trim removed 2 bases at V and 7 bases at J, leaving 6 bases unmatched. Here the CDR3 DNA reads TGTGCCAGCAGTTACGGGCAGGGGGCCGGCGGGGAGCTGTTTTTT. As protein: CASSYGQGAGGELFF.

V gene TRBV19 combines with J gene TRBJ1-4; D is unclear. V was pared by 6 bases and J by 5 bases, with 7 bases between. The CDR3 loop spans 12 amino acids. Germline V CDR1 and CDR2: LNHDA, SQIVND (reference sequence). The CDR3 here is CASRGRNEKLFF. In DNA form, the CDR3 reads TGTGCCAGTAGGGGCAGAAATGAAAAACTGTTTTTT.

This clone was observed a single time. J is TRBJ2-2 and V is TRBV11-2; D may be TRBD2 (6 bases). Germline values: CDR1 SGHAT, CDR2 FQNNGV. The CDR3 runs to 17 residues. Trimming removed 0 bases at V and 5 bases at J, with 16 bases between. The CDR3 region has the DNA TGTGCCAGCAGCTTAGAAGGGACTCCTTTAGGGACCGGGGAGCTGTTTTTT. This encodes CASSLEGTPLGTGELFF.

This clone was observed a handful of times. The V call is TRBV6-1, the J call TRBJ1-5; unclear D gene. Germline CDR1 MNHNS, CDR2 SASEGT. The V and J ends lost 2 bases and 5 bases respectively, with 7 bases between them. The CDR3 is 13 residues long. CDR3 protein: CASSEQTDQPQHF. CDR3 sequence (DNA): TGTGCCAGCAGTGAACAGACTGATCAGCCCCAGCATTTT.

The CDR3 coding sequence is TGTGCCAGCAGCCGAATGACAGGGTCCTACAATGAGCAGTTCTTC. Translated: CASSRMTGSYNEQFF. V is TRBV11-2 and J is TRBJ2-1; 7 bases fit TRBD1. The CDR3 has 15 amino acids. The trim removed 5 bases at V and 1 base at J, leaving 5 bases unmatched. CDR1 is SGHAT and CDR2 is FQNNGV in the germline V gene.

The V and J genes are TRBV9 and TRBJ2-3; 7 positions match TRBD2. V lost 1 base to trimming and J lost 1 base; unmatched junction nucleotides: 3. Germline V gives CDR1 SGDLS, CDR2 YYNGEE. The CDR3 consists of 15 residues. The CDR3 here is CASSVISGGTDTQYF. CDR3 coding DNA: TGTGCCAGCAGCGTAATCAGCGGGGGCACAGATACGCAGTATTTT.

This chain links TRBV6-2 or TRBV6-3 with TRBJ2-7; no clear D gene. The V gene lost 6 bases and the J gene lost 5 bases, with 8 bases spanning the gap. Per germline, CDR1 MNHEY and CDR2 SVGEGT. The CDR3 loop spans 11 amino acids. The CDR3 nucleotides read TGTGCCAGCAGCTCTATTCACGAGCAGTACTTC. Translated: CASSSIHEQYF.

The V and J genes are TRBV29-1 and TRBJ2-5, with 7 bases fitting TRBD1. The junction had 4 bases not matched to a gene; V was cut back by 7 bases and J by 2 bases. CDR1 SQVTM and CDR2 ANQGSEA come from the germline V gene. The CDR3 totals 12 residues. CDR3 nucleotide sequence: TGCAGCGCATTGGGACAGCAAGAGACCCAGTACTTC. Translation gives CSALGQQETQYF.

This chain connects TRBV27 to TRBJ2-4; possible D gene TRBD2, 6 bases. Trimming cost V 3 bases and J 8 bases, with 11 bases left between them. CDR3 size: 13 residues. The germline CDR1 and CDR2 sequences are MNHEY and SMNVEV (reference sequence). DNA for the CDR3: TGTGCCAGCAGTTTCAGGGACTGGGACATTCAGTACTTC. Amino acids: CASSFRDWDIQYF.

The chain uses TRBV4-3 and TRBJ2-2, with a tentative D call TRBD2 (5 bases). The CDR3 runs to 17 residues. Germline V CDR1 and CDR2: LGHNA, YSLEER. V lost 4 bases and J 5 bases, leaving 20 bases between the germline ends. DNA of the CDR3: TGCGCCAGCAGCCCAGATAGCCGGGGATTTAGAACCGGGGAGCTGTTTTTT. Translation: CASSPDSRGFRTGELFF.

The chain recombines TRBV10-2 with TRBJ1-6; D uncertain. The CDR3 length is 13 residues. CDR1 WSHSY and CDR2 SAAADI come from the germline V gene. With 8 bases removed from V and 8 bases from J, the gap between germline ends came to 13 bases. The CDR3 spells CASRVNSDSPLHF. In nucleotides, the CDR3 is TGCGCCAGCCGTGTTAATTCGGATTCACCCCTCCACTTT.

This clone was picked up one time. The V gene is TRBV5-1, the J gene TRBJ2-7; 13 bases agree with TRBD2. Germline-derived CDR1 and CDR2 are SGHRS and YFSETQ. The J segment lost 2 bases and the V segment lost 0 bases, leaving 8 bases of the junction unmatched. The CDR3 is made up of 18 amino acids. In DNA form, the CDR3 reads TGCGCCAGCAGCTTGGGACTAGCGGGGGGCCTGTCCCCCTACGAGCAGTACTTC. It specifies CASSLGLAGGLSPYEQYF.

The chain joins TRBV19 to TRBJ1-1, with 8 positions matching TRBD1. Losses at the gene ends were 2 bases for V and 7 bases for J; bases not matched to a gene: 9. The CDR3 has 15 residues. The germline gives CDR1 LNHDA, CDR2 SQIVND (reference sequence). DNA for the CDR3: TGTGCCAGTAGTATAAAATCTTTGGGGACAGGTGAAGCTTTCTTT. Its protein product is CASSIKSLGTGEAFF.

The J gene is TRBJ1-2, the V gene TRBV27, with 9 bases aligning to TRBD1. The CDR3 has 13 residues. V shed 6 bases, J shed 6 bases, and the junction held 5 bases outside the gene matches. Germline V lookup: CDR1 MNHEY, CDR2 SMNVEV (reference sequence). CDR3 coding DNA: TGTGCCAGCAGCCTACAGGGGGCGGATGGCTACACCTTC. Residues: CASSLQGADGYTF.

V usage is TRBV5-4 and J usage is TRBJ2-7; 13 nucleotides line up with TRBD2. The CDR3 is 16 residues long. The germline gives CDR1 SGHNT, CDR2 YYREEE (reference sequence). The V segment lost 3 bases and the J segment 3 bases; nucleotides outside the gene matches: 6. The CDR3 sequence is CASSWTSGGSIYEQYF. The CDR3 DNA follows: TGTGCCAGCAGCTGGACTAGCGGGGGCTCAATCTACGAGCAGTACTTC.

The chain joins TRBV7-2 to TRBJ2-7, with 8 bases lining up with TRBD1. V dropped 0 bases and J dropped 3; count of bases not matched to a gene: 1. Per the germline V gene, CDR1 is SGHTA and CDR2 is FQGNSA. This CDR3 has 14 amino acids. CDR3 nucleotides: TGTGCCAGCAGCTTAGCTACAGGGGGCTACGAGCAGTACTTC. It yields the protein CASSLATGGYEQYF.

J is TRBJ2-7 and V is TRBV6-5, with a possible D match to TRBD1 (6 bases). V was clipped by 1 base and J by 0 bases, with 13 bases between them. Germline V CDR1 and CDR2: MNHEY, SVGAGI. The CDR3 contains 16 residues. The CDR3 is CASSYFSGQSSYEQYF. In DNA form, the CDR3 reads TGTGCCAGCAGTTACTTTTCCGGACAGAGCTCCTACGAGCAGTACTTC.

Here the CDR3 DNA reads TGTGCCAGCAGCTCGCAGGGGAATCTTCGACAGGGAGGTGAAAAACTGTTTTTT. As protein: CASSSQGNLRQGGEKLFF. The chain recombines TRBV11-2 with TRBJ1-4; 7 nucleotides align to TRBD1. The CDR3 is 18 residues long. V was clipped by 4 bases and J by 7 bases; unmatched bases: 18. The germline gives CDR1 SGHAT, CDR2 FQNNGV.

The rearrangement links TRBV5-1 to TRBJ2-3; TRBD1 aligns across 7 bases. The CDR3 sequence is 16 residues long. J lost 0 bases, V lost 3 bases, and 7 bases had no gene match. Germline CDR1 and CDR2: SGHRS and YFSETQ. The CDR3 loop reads CASSSTGPLSTDTQYF. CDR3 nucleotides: TGCGCCAGCAGCTCGACAGGGCCCCTTAGCACAGATACGCAGTATTTT.

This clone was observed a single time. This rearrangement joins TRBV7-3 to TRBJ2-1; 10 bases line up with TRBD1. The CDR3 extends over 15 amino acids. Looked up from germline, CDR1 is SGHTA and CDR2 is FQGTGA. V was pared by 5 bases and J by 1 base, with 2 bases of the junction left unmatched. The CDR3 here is CASSRTGGSYNEQFF. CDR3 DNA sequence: TGTGCCAGCAGCCGGACAGGGGGTTCCTACAATGAGCAGTTCTTC. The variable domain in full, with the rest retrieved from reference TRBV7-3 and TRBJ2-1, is GAGVSQTPSNKVTEKGKYVELRCDPISGHTALYWYRQSLGQGPEFLIYFQGTGAADDSGLPNDRFFAVRPEGSVSTLKIQRTERGDSAVYLCASSRTGGSYNEQFFGPGTRLTVL.

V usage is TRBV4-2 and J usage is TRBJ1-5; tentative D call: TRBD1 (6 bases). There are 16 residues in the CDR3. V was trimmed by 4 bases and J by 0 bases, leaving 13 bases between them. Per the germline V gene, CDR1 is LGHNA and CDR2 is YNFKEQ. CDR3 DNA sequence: TGTGCCAGCAGCCGGGGGGGCATATTTAGCAATCAGCCCCAGCATTTT. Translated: CASSRGGIFSNQPQHF.

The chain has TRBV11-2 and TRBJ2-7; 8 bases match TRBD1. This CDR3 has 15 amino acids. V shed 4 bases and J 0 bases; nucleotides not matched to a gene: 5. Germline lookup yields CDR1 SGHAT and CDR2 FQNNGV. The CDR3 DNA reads TGTGCCAGCAGCTCACTGGGACAGGTCTCCTACGAGCAGTACTTC. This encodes CASSSLGQVSYEQYF.

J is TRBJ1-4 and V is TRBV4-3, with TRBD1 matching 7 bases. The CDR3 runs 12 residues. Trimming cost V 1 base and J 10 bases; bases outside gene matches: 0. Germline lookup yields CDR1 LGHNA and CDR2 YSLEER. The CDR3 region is CASSQAGGKLFF. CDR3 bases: TGCGCCAGCAGCCAAGCAGGGGGAAAACTGTTTTTT.

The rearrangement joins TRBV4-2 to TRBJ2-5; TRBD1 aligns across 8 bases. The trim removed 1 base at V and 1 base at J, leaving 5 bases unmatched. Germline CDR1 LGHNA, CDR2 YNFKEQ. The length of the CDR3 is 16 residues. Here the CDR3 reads CASSQVTGGPQETQYF. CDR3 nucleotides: TGTGCCAGCAGCCAAGTAACAGGGGGACCCCAAGAGACCCAGTACTTC.